What follows are 10 T cell receptor beta chains derived from one specimen sequenced in a study of OX40 agonist ivuxolimab in advanced cancers. Profiling relied on immunoSEQ multiplex PCR, and the TCRdb table lists in-frame clones only, not all of them. Of roughly 35,000 clones in the sample, around 84% are singletons; the top ten hold around 13%. Sample: CD4+ or CD8+ T cells sorted from blood, taken in a trial of the OX40 agonist ivuxolimab. These TCRs come from an adult with an advanced solid tumor such as melanoma, head and neck, liver or kidney cancer.

V is TRBV11-1 and J is TRBJ2-7; D is perhaps TRBD1 (7 bases). CDR1 SGHAT and CDR2 FQDESV come from the germline V gene (reference sequence). V was cut by 5 bases and J by 1 base, with 18 bases left in between. The CDR3 sequence is 16 residues long. The CDR3 bases are TGTGCCAGCAGCCGAATCTCGACAGGGAGGTCCTACGAGCAGTACTTC. Translating it yields CASSRISTGRSYEQYF.

The chain links TRBV5-6 to TRBJ1-2, with 11 positions matching TRBD1. Germline V CDR1 and CDR2: SGHDT, YYEEEE. CDR3 size: 18 residues. V gave up 4 bases and J gave up 0 bases; unmatched junction bases: 11. CDR3 in amino acids: CASSTDRGLTRANYGYTF. The CDR3 DNA sequence: TGTGCCAGCAGCACGGACAGGGGGCTTACGCGGGCTAACTATGGCTACACCTTC.

V gene TRBV2 combines with J gene TRBJ1-5; 7 nucleotides line up with TRBD1. The V gene's germline CDR1 is SNHLY and CDR2 FYNNEI. The ends lost 1 base at V and 7 bases at J; junction bases unmatched: 7. The CDR3 sequence is 15 residues long. Here the CDR3 reads CASSEGGSGGQPQHF. The CDR3 DNA follows: TGTGCCAGCAGTGAAGGGGGGTCAGGGGGACAGCCCCAGCATTTT.

Only one count was recorded for this clone. The chain couples TRBV7-2 to TRBJ2-2; D unresolved. In germline, CDR1 is SGHTA, CDR2 FQGNSA. The V end lost 8 bases, the J end lost 4 bases, and 17 bases lay between the germline ends. The CDR3 is 15 amino acids. The DNA for the CDR3 is TGTGCCAGCCGATACAGTCACTACTTCACCGGGGAGCTGTTTTTT. It encodes CASRYSHYFTGELFF.

This clone was seen a handful of times. The chain is built from TRBV21-1 and TRBJ1-2. TRBV21-1 counts as a pseudogene. The CDR3 has 12 amino acids. The CDR3 DNA sequence: TGTGCCAGCAGCAAACCCCCTTGGGACTACACCTTC. Translated, it gives CASSKPPWDYTF.

This clone was seen only a few times. This chain connects TRBV30 to TRBJ1-5; 8 bases are shared with TRBD1. CDR1 is GTSNPN and CDR2 is SVGIG in the germline V gene (reference sequence). This CDR3 is built from 16 residues. The junction had 7 bases not matched to a gene; V was cut back by 0 bases and J by 3 bases. The CDR3 region is CAWSVQTGAFNQPQHF. The CDR3 DNA sequence: TGTGCCTGGAGTGTACAGACAGGGGCCTTCAATCAGCCCCAGCATTTT.

This rearrangement joins TRBV7-3 to TRBJ2-2; the D gene is possibly TRBD2 (5 bases). The CDR3 is 15 residues long. Germline lookup yields CDR1 SGHTA and CDR2 FQGTGA. V lost 2 bases and J lost 4, with 11 bases in between. As DNA, the CDR3 is TGTGCCAGCAGCTTATATCCTAGCAGCACCGGGGAGCTGTTTTTT. Translated: CASSLYPSSTGELFF.

By share, this clone counts as medium-sized. The chain recombines TRBV7-9 with TRBJ2-7; tentatively, D is TRBD2 (5 bases). The CDR3 has 13 amino acids. Germline V gives CDR1 SEHNR, CDR2 FQNEAQ (reference sequence). The V end lost 1 base, the J end lost 6 bases, and 10 bases lay between the germline ends. The CDR3 DNA sequence: TGTGCCAGCAGCTTAGTTCTGGGGAGCGAGCAGTACTTC. It codes for CASSLVLGSEQYF.

V is TRBV29-1 and J is TRBJ2-5; 9 bases are a match to TRBD1. The J call may be wrong; the DNA end is better matched by TRBJ2-7. The CDR3 length is 13 residues. The germline V gene has CDR1 SQVTM and CDR2 ANQGSEA. This CDR3 is CSVQQGAGGEQYF. The CDR3 DNA is TGCAGCGTGCAACAGGGGGCCGGGGGCGAGCAGTACTTC.

The rearrangement links TRBV18 to TRBJ1-5; a weak D match, TRBD1 (6 bases). Trimming removed 3 bases from V and 3 bases from J, with 12 bases in between. CDR1 and CDR2 from the germline V gene are KGHSH and LQKENI. The CDR3 runs 15 residues. The CDR3 region has the DNA TGTGCCAGCTCACCCCAAGGACAGTTCAATCAGCCCCAGCATTTT. It yields the protein CASSPQGQFNQPQHF.